A single T cell receptor (beta chain) is shown here with its context. The antigen remains unidentified. CDR3 size: 14 residues. Germline lookup yields CDR1 MNHEY and CDR2 SMNVEV (reference sequence). Trimming took 3 bases from V and 8 from J, leaving 13 bases between them. The data were taken from a study of OX40 agonist ivuxolimab in advanced cancers. The overall study: Melanoma, hepatocellular carcinoma, head and neck or renal cell cancer occurred in dose-escalation patients. People who had prior anti-PD-1, anti-PD-L1 or anti-CTLA-4 therapy could take part, and around 40% had some.

Study conclusions and caveats: Patients who responded partially at 0.1-3.0 mg/kg showed clonal expansion ranking among the lowest.

The repertoire was sequenced with immunoSEQ multiplex PCR; TCRdb's copy has only in-frame clones and lacks some. The table has approximately 48,000 clones, around 82% seen once; the top ten hold roughly 2%. The chain couples TRBV27 to TRBJ2-2; D gene unclear. This TCR derives from an adult with an advanced solid tumor such as melanoma, head and neck, liver or kidney cancer. Sequencing used CD4+ or CD8+ T cells sorted from blood, obtained in a trial of the OX40 agonist ivuxolimab. The CDR3 is CASSLSKGGGELFF. CDR3 DNA sequence: TGTGCCAGCAGTTTGTCTAAGGGTGGTGGGGAGCTGTTTTTT.